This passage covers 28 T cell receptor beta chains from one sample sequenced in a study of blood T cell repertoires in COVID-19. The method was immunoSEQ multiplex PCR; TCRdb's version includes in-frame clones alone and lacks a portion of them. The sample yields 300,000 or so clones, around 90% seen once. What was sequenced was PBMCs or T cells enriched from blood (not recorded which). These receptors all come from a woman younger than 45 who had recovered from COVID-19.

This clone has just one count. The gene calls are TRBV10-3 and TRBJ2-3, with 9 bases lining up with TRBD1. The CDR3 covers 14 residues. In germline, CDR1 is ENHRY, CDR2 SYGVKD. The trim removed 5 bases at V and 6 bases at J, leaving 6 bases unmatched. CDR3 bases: TGTGCCATCAGTTTGGGACAGGGAAGTGATACGCAGTATTTT. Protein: CAISLGQGSDTQYF.

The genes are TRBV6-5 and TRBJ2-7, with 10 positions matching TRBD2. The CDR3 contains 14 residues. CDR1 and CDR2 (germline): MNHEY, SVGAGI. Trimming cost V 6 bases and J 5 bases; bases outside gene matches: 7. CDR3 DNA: TGTGCCAGCAGCTCACTAGCGGGAAAGAACGAGCAGTACTTC. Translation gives CASSSLAGKNEQYF.

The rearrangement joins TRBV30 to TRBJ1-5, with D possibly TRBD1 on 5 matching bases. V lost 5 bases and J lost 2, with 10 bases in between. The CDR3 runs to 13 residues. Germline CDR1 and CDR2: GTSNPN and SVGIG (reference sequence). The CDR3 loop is CAWAPTGNQPQHF. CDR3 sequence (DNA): TGTGCCTGGGCCCCGACAGGCAATCAGCCCCAGCATTTT.

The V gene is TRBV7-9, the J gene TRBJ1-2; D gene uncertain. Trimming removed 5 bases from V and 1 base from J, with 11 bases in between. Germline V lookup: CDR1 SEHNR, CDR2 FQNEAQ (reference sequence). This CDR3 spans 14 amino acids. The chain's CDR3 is CASSIASVNYGYTF. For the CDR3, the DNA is TGTGCCAGCAGCATTGCCAGTGTTAACTATGGCTACACCTTC.

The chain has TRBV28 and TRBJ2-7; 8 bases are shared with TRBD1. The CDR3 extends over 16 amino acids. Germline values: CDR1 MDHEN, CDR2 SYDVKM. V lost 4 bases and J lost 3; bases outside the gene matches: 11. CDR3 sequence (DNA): TGTGCCAGCAGTTCAACCCCAGGGGGCATTAACTACGAGCAGTACTTC. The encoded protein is CASSSTPGGINYEQYF.

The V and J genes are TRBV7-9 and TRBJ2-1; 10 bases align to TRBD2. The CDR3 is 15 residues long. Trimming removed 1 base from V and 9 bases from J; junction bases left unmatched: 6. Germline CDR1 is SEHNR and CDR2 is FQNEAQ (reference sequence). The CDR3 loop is CASSLETSGKVEQFF. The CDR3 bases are TGTGCCAGCAGCTTAGAAACTAGCGGGAAGGTTGAGCAGTTCTTC. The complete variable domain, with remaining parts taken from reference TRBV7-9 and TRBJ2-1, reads DTGVSQNPRHKITKRGQNVTFRCDPISEHNRLYWYRQTLGQGPEFLTYFQNEAQLEKSRLLSDRFSAERPKGSFSTLEIQRTEQGDSAMYLCASSLETSGKVEQFFGPGTRLTVL.

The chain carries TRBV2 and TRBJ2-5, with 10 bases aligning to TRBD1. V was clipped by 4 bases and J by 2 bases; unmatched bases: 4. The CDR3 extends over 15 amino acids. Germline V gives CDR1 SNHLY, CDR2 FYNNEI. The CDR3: CASSGDRGQQETQYF. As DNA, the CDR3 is TGTGCCAGCAGTGGGGACAGGGGACAACAAGAGACCCAGTACTTC.

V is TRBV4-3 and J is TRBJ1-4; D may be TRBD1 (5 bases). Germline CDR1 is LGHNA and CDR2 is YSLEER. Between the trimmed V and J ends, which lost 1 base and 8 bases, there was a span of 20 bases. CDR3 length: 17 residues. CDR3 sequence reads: CASSQAGLLNSWEKLFF. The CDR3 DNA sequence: TGCGCCAGCAGCCAAGCGGGACTCCTAAACTCTTGGGAAAAACTGTTTTTT.

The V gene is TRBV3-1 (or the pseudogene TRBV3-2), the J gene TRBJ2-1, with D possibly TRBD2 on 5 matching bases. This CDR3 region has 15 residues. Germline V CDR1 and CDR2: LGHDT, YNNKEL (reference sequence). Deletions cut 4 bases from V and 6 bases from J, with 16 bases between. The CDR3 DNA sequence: TGTGCCAGCAGCCCTCGAACGGGGAGCGCCAATGAGCAGTTCTTC. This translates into CASSPRTGSANEQFF.

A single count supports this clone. For the CDR3, the DNA is TGTGCCAGCAGCTTGCATCAGTTCACCGGGGAGCTGTTTTTT. Translation: CASSLHQFTGELFF. This sequence joins TRBV11-3 and TRBJ2-2; unclear D gene. V dropped 3 bases and J dropped 4 bases, with 9 bases sitting between them. Per germline, CDR1 SGHNT and CDR2 YENEEA. This CDR3 region has 14 residues.

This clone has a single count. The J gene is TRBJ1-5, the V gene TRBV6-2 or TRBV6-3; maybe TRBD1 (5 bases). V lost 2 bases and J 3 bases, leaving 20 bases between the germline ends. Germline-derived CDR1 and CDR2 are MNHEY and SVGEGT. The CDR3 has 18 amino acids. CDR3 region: CASSYTGGAINSNQPQHF. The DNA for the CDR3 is TGTGCCAGCAGTTACACGGGAGGGGCGATAAACTCCAATCAGCCCCAGCATTTT.

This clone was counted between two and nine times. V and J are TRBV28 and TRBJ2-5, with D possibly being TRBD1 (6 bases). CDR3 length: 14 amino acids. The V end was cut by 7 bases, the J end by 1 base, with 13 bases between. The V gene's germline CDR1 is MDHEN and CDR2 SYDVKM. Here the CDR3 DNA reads TGTGCCAGCACCGAGTTGGGGGCCCAAGAGACCCAGTACTTC. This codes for CASTELGAQETQYF. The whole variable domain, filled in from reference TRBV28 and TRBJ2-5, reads DVKVTQSSRYLVKRTGEKVFLECVQDMDHENMFWYRQDPGLGLRLIYFSYDVKMKEKGDIPEGYSVSREKKERFSLILESASTNQTSMYLCASTELGAQETQYFGPGTRLLVL.

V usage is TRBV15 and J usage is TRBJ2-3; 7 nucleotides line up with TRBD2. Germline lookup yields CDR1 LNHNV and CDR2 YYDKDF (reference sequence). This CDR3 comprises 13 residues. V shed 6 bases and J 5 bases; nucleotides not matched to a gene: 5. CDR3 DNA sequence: TGTGCCACCAGAGTCCTAGCGGAAGATACGCAGTATTTT. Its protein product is CATRVLAEDTQYF. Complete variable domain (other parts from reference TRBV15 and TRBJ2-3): DAMVIQNPRYQVTQFGKPVTLSCSQTLNHNVMYWYQQKSSQAPKLLFHYYDKDFNNEADTPDNFQSRRPNTSFCFLDIRSPGLGDTAMYLCATRVLAEDTQYFGPGTRLTVL.

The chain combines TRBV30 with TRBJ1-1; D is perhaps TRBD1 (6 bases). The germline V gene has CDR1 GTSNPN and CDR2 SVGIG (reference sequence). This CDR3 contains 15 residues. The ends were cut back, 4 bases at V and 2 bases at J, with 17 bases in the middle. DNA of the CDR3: TGTGCCTGGAAGCTCAACAGGGCTCTCAACACTGAAGCTTTCTTT. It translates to CAWKLNRALNTEAFF.

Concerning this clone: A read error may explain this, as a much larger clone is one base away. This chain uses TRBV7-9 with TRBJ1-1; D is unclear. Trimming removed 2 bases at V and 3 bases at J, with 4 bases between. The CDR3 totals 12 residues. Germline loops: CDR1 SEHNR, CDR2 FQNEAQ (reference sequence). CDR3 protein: CASSLQDTEAFF. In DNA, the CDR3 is TGTGCCAGCAGCTTACAGGACACTGAAGCTTTCTTT.

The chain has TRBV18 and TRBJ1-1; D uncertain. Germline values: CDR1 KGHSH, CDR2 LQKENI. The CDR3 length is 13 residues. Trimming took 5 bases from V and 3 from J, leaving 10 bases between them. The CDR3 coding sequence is TGTGCCAGCTCATCGACTACCGACACTGAAGCTTTCTTT. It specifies CASSSTTDTEAFF.

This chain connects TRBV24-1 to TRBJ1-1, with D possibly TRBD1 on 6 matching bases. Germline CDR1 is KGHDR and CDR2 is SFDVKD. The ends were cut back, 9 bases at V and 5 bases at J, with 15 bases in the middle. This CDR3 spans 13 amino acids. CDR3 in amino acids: CATQIKGGTEAFF. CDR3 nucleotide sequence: TGTGCCACCCAAATAAAAGGGGGAACTGAAGCTTTCTTT.

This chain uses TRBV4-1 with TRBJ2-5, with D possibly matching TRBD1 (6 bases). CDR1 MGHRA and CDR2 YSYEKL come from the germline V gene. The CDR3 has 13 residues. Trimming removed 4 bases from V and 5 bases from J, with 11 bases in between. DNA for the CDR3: TGCGCCAGCAGCCGGGGGCCCTGGGAGACCCAGTACTTC. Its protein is CASSRGPWETQYF.

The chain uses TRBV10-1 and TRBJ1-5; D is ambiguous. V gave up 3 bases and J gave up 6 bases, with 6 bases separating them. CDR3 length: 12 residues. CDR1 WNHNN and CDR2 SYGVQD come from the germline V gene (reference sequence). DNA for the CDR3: TGCGCCAGCAGTGAATCCTCTCAGCCCCAGCATTTT. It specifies CASSESSQPQHF.

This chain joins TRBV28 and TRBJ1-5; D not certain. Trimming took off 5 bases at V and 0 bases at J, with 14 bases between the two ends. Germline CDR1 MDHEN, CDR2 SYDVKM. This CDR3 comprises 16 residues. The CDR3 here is CASSPTPLNSNQPQHF. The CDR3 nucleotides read TGTGCCAGCAGTCCGACACCACTGAATAGCAATCAGCCCCAGCATTTT. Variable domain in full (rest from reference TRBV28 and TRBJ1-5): DVKVTQSSRYLVKRTGEKVFLECVQDMDHENMFWYRQDPGLGLRLIYFSYDVKMKEKGDIPEGYSVSREKKERFSLILESASTNQTSMYLCASSPTPLNSNQPQHFGDGTRLSIL.

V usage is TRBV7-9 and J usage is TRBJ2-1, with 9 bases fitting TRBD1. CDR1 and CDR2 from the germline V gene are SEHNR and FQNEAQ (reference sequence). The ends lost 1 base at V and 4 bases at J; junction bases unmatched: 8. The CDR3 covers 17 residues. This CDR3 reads CASSLEAGTGSYNEQFF. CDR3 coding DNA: TGTGCCAGCAGCTTAGAGGCCGGGACAGGGTCATACAATGAGCAGTTCTTC.

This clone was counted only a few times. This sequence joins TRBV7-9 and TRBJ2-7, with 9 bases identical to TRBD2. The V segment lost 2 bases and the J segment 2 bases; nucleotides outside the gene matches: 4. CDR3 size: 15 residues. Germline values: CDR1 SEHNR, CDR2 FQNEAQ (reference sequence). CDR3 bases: TGTGCCAGCAGCTTAACGGCTAGCGGGACCTACGAGCAGTACTTC. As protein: CASSLTASGTYEQYF.

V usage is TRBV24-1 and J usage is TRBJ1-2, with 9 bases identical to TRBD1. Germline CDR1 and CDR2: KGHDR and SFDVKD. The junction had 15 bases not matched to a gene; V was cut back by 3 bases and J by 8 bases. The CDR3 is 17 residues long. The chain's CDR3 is CATSDTRTGVVTWGYTF. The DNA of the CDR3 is TGTGCCACCAGTGATACAAGGACAGGGGTCGTTACTTGGGGCTACACCTTC.

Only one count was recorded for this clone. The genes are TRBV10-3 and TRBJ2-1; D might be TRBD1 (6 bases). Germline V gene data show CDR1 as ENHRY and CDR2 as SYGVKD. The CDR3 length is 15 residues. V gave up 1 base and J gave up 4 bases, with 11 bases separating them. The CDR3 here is CAISELITGYNEQFF. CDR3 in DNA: TGTGCCATCAGTGAGTTAATAACAGGGTACAATGAGCAGTTCTTC.

The CDR3 reads CASSDPSGRAETQYF. In DNA form, the CDR3 reads TGTGCCAGCAGTGATCCTAGCGGGAGAGCAGAGACCCAGTACTTC. The rearrangement joins TRBV6-1 to TRBJ2-5, with 10 bases identical to TRBD2. Looked up from germline, CDR1 is MNHNS and CDR2 is SASEGT. The V segment lost 3 bases and the J segment 4 bases; nucleotides outside the gene matches: 5. The CDR3 is 15 residues long.

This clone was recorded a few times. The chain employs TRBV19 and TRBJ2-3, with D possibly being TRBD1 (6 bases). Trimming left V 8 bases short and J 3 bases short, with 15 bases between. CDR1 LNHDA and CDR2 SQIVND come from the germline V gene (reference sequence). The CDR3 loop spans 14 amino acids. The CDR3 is CASQNVQGTDTQYF. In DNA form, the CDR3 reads TGTGCCAGTCAAAATGTCCAGGGGACAGATACGCAGTATTTT. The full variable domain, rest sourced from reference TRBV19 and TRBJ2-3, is DGGITQSPKYLFRKEGQNVTLSCEQNLNHDAMYWYRQDPGQGLRLIYYSQIVNDFQKGDIAEGYSVSREKKESFPLTVTSAQKNPTAFYLCASQNVQGTDTQYFGPGTRLTVL.

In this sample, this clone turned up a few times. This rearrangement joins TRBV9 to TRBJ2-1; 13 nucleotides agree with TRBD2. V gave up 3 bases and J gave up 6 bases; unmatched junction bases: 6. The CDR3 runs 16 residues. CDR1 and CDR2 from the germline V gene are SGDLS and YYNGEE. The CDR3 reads CASSELGLAGVNEQFF. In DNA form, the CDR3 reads TGTGCCAGCAGCGAACTCGGACTAGCGGGAGTCAATGAGCAGTTCTTC.

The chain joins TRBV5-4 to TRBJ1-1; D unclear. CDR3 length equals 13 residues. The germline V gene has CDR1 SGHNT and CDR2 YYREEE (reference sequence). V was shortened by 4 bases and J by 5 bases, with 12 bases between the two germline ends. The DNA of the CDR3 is TGTGCCAGCAGCCCAGGTGGGTATACTGAAGCTTTCTTT. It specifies CASSPGGYTEAFF.